This TCR beta chain was observed in a study of T cells after posttransplantation cyclophosphamide. The repertoire was sequenced with immunoSEQ multiplex PCR; TCRdb's copy has only in-frame clones and lacks some. In the table there are about 66,000 clones, 93% of which are singletons. Trimming took 3 bases from V and 7 from J, leaving 12 bases between them. The CDR3 is 13 residues long. From germline, CDR1 is SEHNR and CDR2 FQNEAQ (reference sequence). Sequenced input: PBMCs. The sequence derives from a woman younger than 45 in good health and a related stem cell transplant donor. The rearrangement uses TRBV7-9 and TRBJ1-1; TRBD1 is a possible D gene (5 bases). CDR3 protein: CASSLEGTGEAFF. For the CDR3, the DNA is TGTGCCAGCAGCTTGGAAGGGACCGGTGAAGCTTTCTTT.